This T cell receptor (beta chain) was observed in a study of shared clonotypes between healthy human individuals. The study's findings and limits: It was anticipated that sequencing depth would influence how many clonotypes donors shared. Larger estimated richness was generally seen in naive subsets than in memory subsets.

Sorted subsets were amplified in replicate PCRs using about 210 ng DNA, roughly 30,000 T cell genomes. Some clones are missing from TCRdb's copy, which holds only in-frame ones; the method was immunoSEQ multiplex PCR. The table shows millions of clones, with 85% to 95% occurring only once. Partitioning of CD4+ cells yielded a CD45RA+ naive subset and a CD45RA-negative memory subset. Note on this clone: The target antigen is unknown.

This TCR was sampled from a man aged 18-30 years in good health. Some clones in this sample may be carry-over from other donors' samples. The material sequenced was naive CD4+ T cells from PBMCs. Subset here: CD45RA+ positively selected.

The CDR3 region is CASNPRGLAKNIQYF. In DNA form, the CDR3 reads TGTGCCAGCAACCCAAGGGGGCTAGCCAAAAACATTCAGTACTTC. The chain recombines TRBV28 with TRBJ2-4, with 7 positions matching TRBD1. The junction had 6 bases not matched to a gene; V was cut back by 7 bases and J by 0 bases. The germline gives CDR1 MDHEN, CDR2 SYDVKM. The CDR3 extends over 15 amino acids. Full variable domain (outside the CDR3, taken from reference TRBV28 and TRBJ2-4): DVKVTQSSRYLVKRTGEKVFLECVQDMDHENMFWYRQDPGLGLRLIYFSYDVKMKEKGDIPEGYSVSREKKERFSLILESASTNQTSMYLCASNPRGLAKNIQYFGAGTRLSVL.